Listed below are T cell receptor beta chains from one sample, sequenced in a study of T cell responses to AZD1222 COVID-19 vaccine. The table came from immunoSEQ multiplex PCR; TCRdb's copy has only in-frame clones and leaves some out. The data show 130,000 or so clones, with approximately 90% seen just once and roughly 7.2% held by the top ten. The sequencing here drew on peripheral blood, taken on day 0 of AZD1222 vaccination. The receptors come from an adult in good health. Both conserved end residues are trimmed from each CDR3.

v_call	j_call	cdr3_aa
TRBV18	TRBJ2-3	ASSPPTSTADTQY
TRBV5-1	TRBJ1-1	ASSPGGLGTEAF
TRBV5-1	TRBJ1-3	ASSSDTNSGNTIY
TRBV28	TRBJ2-7	ASTKSGQGTYEQY
TRBV3-1/TRBV3-2	TRBJ1-3	ASSQALLDRSGNTIY
TRBV7-9	TRBJ1-4	ASSLGITNEKLF
TRBV7-3	TRBJ2-2	ASSSPRTVLRELF
TRBV30	TRBJ1-5	AWSGGGSKSNQPQH
TRBV4-1	TRBJ1-6	ASSLRGSFDNSPLH
TRBV7-3	TRBJ1-1	ASSLNPGDTEAF
TRBV19	TRBJ1-2	ASSTTRGPGGNYGYT
TRBV11-3	TRBJ2-1	ASSSTGQGYNEQF
TRBV28	TRBJ1-1	ASSLGTGRTF
TRBV7-2	TRBJ1-3	ASSLALQYSGNTIY
TRBV28	TRBJ2-3	ASSSGLAGPSDTQY
TRBV6-2/TRBV6-3	TRBJ2-7	ASSYMGYEQY
TRBV29-1	TRBJ2-1	SVEDRTGGRYNEQF
TRBV9	TRBJ2-7	ASSTGTSGGLEQY
TRBV6-2/TRBV6-3	TRBJ2-5	ASSYSYQETQY
TRBV7-8	TRBJ1-2	ASSLATGGSYGYT
TRBV2	TRBJ1-6	ASLGQGVLNSPLH
TRBV7-3	TRBJ1-5	ASSDYLRDNQPQH
TRBV18	TRBJ1-1	ASSDRDRGRGDAF
TRBV28	TRBJ2-7	ASGDRRRREEQY
TRBV4-1	TRBJ2-7	ASSQDPPGGHLSYEQY
TRBV30	TRBJ1-1	AWSPDQHTEAF
TRBV5-1	TRBJ2-2	ASSQGHEMYTGELF
TRBV24-1	TRBJ2-3	ATSDRSGFTDTQY
TRBV7-9	TRBJ2-5	ASSPAERDKTQY
TRBV2	TRBJ2-7	ASSEAPLAGGSYEQY
TRBV5-4	TRBJ1-1	ASSATGTLNTEAF
TRBV6-2/TRBV6-3	TRBJ1-4	ASSPRQRATNEKLF
TRBV27	TRBJ2-1	ASTRTGTSVF
TRBV10-1	TRBJ2-5	ASSGSPHQETQY
TRBV10-3	TRBJ1-5	AIQQGDNQPQH
TRBV19	TRBJ1-5	ASSQTGGTPQH
TRBV4-1	TRBJ1-1	ASSQAGVNTEAF
TRBV9	TRBJ1-5	ASSPGILNQPQH
TRBV30	TRBJ1-5	AWSLRTGGQPQH
TRBV4-1	TRBJ2-7	ASSPSGPDEQY
TRBV28	TRBJ1-4	ASTKQGNNEKLF
TRBV27	TRBJ1-6	ASSFFRGSHNSPLH
TRBV6-5	TRBJ2-7	ASSYSITYEQY
TRBV19	TRBJ1-2	ASSVPGTLHGYT
TRBV2	TRBJ1-5	ASSEAGSRDQPQH